The 5 T cell receptor beta chains presented below share a single source sample, sequenced in a study of control samples from healthy donors and cancer patients. The assay was immunoSEQ multiplex PCR, and TCRdb's table has in-frame clones only and misses some. Here the sample spans some 160,000 clones, about 90% being singletons. Sequenced input: blood. These receptor sequences come from a woman aged 25 to 45 in good health.

The chain uses TRBV2 and TRBJ1-5; 7 bases match TRBD1. From germline, CDR1 is SNHLY and CDR2 FYNNEI. The V and J ends lost 5 bases and 4 bases, in that order; junction bases with no gene match: 8. The CDR3 totals 15 residues. CDR3 coding DNA: TGTGCCAGCAGTAGACAGGGAGGGAAGAATCAGCCCCAGCATTTT. It encodes CASSRQGGKNQPQHF.

This clone occurred a few times. Other DNA sequences within the sample encode an identical CDR3. This CDR3 reads CASRPPNTEAFF. In DNA, the CDR3 is TGTGCCAGCCGACCCCCGAACACTGAAGCTTTCTTT. The chain recombines TRBV2 with TRBJ1-1; D uncertain. Between the trimmed V and J ends, which lost 8 bases and 1 base, there was a span of 8 bases. The germline V gene encodes CDR1 SNHLY and CDR2 FYNNEI. This CDR3 region has 12 residues.

The gene calls are TRBV7-2 and TRBJ1-1; D gene ambiguous. Deletions cut 2 bases from V and 0 bases from J, with 13 bases between. CDR1 is SGHTA, CDR2 FQGNSA, per germline. The CDR3 is 16 amino acids. The CDR3 DNA is TGTGCCAGCAGCTTAAGGCCCTATACAGTGAACACTGAAGCTTTCTTT. This translates into CASSLRPYTVNTEAFF.

The J gene is TRBJ2-2, the V gene TRBV4-2; TRBD2 agrees at 9 bases. From germline, CDR1 is LGHNA and CDR2 YNFKEQ. V dropped 0 bases and J dropped 6; count of bases not matched to a gene: 2. This CDR3 comprises 15 residues. The CDR3 reads CASSQEASGAGELFF. The CDR3 nucleotides read TGTGCCAGCAGCCAAGAAGCTAGCGGGGCCGGGGAGCTGTTTTTT.

The chain couples TRBV5-4 to TRBJ1-4; the D is unclear. Trimming took off 4 bases at V and 2 bases at J, with 15 bases between the two ends. Germline V gene data show CDR1 as SGHNT and CDR2 as YYREEE (reference sequence). The CDR3 consists of 16 residues. CDR3 DNA: TGTGCCAGCAGCAAGGACCCCCCGGGGACTAATGAAAAACTGTTTTTT. Translating gives CASSKDPPGTNEKLFF.